Presented here are 17 T cell receptor beta chains from one specimen sequenced in a study of Graves' ophthalmopathy and Graves' hyperthyroidism (dated by TCRdb to 2017 to 2018). TCRdb records Illumina HiSeq 2000 as the sequencer. For repertoire sequencing, TCR beta CDR3 regions were amplified from RNA transcripts. The first round was an RT-PCR using HTBI primers with the Qiagen OneStep RT-PCR kit, and this first round was followed by a second-round multiplex PCR, then size selection and purification. TCRdb cleaned the public reads at Q25 with fastp, built clones with MiXCR and kept in-frame beta chains. Identical CDR3 protein sequences are pooled into one entry, listed with their most common genes and DNA. Counted in this sample were over a million distinct CDR3 sequences; about two fifths of them appeared once. The ten largest clonotypes hold approximately 10% of the sample. The sequenced sample consisted of peripheral blood or thyroid tissue (not recorded which). These receptor sequences come from an adult man with Graves' hyperthyroidism.

This clonotype appeared once. One base away lies a much larger clone, so this may be a sequencing read error. This sequence joins TRBV7-9 and TRBJ2-7; 8 bases map to TRBD1. Germline CDR1 reads SEHNR; CDR2 reads FQNEAQ (reference sequence). The CDR3 covers 15 residues. CDR3 in DNA: TGCGCCAGCAGCCAAGAGGGCGGGACAGGCTACGAGCAGTACTTC. This translates into CASSQEGGTGYEQYF. Full variable domain (missing parts from reference TRBV7-9 and TRBJ2-7): DTGVSQNPRHKITKRGQNVTFRCDPISEHNRLYWYRQTLGQGPEFLTYFQNEAQLEKSRLLSDRFSAERPKGSFSTLEIQRTEQGDSAMYLCASSQEGGTGYEQYFGPGTRLTVT.

In its sample, this clonotype was seen many times. J is TRBJ1-3 and V is TRBV7-9, with D possibly being TRBD1 (5 bases). Germline loops: CDR1 SEHNR, CDR2 FQNEAQ (reference sequence). The V end was cut by 5 bases, the J end by 0 bases, with 11 bases between. This CDR3 contains 15 residues. The CDR3 region has the DNA TGTGCCAGCAGCCCTAGGGGCAACTCTGGAAACACCATATATTTT. Protein: CASSPRGNSGNTIYF. Full variable domain (outside the CDR3, taken from reference TRBV7-9 and TRBJ1-3): DTGVSQNPRHKITKRGQNVTFRCDPISEHNRLYWYRQTLGQGPEFLTYFQNEAQLEKSRLLSDRFSAERPKGSFSTLEIQRTEQGDSAMYLCASSPRGNSGNTIYFGEGSWLTVV.

Ten or more counts support this clonotype. The chain uses TRBV7-9 and TRBJ2-7, with a possible D match to TRBD2 (6 bases). V dropped 1 base and J dropped 4 bases, with 14 bases sitting between them. The length of the CDR3 is 15 residues. Germline CDR1 and CDR2: SEHNR and FQNEAQ (reference sequence). As DNA, the CDR3 is TGTGCCAGCAGCTTAGTTTTGGGTAGCGGTTACGAGCAGTACTTC. Translated: CASSLVLGSGYEQYF.

The chain couples TRBV20-1 to TRBJ1-1; D gene unclear. Per germline, CDR1 DFQATT and CDR2 SNEGSKA (reference sequence). This CDR3 spans 13 amino acids. V was trimmed by 2 bases and J by 0 bases, leaving 7 bases between them. CDR3 bases: TGCAGTGCTAGAATCAACATGAACACTGAAGCTTTCTTT. Its protein is CSARINMNTEAFF.

This clonotype was recorded many times. V and J are TRBV19 and TRBJ1-5; 8 bases line up with TRBD1. The V gene end was trimmed by 6 bases and the J gene end by 6 bases; junction bases not matched to a gene: 10. Germline-derived CDR1 and CDR2 are LNHDA and SQIVND (reference sequence). The CDR3 contains 15 residues. The CDR3 reads CASRTGQGRFQPQHF. DNA of the CDR3: TGTGCCAGTAGGACAGGACAGGGACGGTTTCAGCCCCAGCATTTT.

The rearrangement links TRBV7-2 to TRBJ2-5; a weak D match, TRBD2 (5 bases). This CDR3 has 14 amino acids. Germline CDR1 SGHTA, CDR2 FQGNSA. Between the trimmed V and J ends, which lost 7 bases and 5 bases, there was a span of 17 bases. CDR3 loop: CASTPDPGGETQYF. The CDR3 DNA is TGTGCCAGCACCCCGGACCCCGGCGGGGAGACCCAGTACTTC.

This clonotype was recorded many times. The chain combines TRBV19 with TRBJ1-1; D is unclear. Trimming shortened V by 1 base and J by 5 bases, and 11 bases separated the two germline ends. Germline-derived CDR1 and CDR2 are LNHDA and SQIVND (reference sequence). The CDR3 loop spans 14 amino acids. CDR3 region: CASSIGGRTTEAFF. The CDR3 region has the DNA TGTGCCAGTAGTATAGGAGGGAGGACGACTGAAGCTTTCTTT.

With respect to this clonotype: A much bigger clone sits one base away, suggesting this may be a read error. CDR3 bases: TGCGCCAGCAGCTTCGGGGGGCGGACGAACACTGAAGCTTTCTTT. Translation: CASSFGGRTNTEAFF. The gene calls are TRBV5-1 and TRBJ1-1; tentatively, D is TRBD1 (6 bases). With 2 bases removed from V and 1 base from J, the gap between germline ends came to 12 bases. The CDR3 is 15 amino acids. Germline lookup yields CDR1 SGHRS and CDR2 YFSETQ.

At least ten counts were recorded for this clonotype. This rearrangement joins TRBV7-8 to TRBJ2-7; the D gene is possibly TRBD1 (6 bases). This CDR3 contains 12 residues. Trimming took 3 bases from V and 6 from J, leaving 9 bases between them. CDR1 is SGHVS, CDR2 FQNEAQ, per germline. CDR3 DNA sequence: TGTGCCAGCAGCTTCTCCAGGGGCGAGCAGTACTTC. As protein: CASSFSRGEQYF. The full variable domain, rest sourced from reference TRBV7-8 and TRBJ2-7, is GAGVSQSPRYKVAKRGQDVALRCDPISGHVSLFWYQQALGQGPEFLTYFQNEAQLDKSGLPSDRFFAERPEGSVSTLKIQRTQQEDSAVYLCASSFSRGEQYFGPGTRLTVT.

The chain couples TRBV10-3 to TRBJ2-7, with TRBD2 as a possible D gene (6 bases). Per germline, CDR1 ENHRY and CDR2 SYGVKD. Trimming took off 6 bases at V and 0 bases at J, with 15 bases between the two ends. CDR3 size: 15 residues. The DNA of the CDR3 is TGTGCCATCAGGCGGGTAGCGGTAAACTCCTACGAGCAGTACTTC. It codes for CAIRRVAVNSYEQYF.

A remark on this clonotype: The junction departs from germline at one end; a sequencing error may be responsible. The rearrangement links TRBV20-1 to TRBJ2-5; D assignment may be TRBD1 or TRBD2 (5 bases each). Germline V gene data show CDR1 as DFQATT and CDR2 as SNEGSKA (reference sequence). The CDR3 extends over 16 amino acids. The CDR3 is CSARLRDRPLQETLYF. The CDR3 DNA reads TGCAGTGCTAGACTCCGGGACCGACCCCTTCAAGAGACCCTGTACTTC.

The table lists this clonotype with a count of one. At one end the junction does not follow the germline gene, possibly because of a read error. The chain couples TRBV2 to TRBJ2-7, with D perhaps TRBD1 or TRBD2 (5 bases each). This CDR3 is built from 14 residues. Germline lookup yields CDR1 SNHLY and CDR2 FYNNEI. This CDR3 is CASSQDLGDGELYF. CDR3 nucleotide sequence: TGCGCCAGCAGCCAAGATTTAGGGGACGGGGAGCTGTACTTC.

About this clonotype: A much larger clone sits a single nucleotide away, making a read error possible. V usage is TRBV7-8 and J usage is TRBJ1-5, with 8 bases that match TRBD1. V was pared by 7 bases and J by 2 bases, with 4 bases of the junction left unmatched. The CDR3 runs 14 residues. Germline CDR1 is SGHVS and CDR2 is FQNEAQ. CDR3 in DNA: TGTGCCAGCACCTGGACAGGGCGCAATCAGCCCCAGCATTTT. It is translated as CASTWTGRNQPQHF. Filled out from reference TRBV7-8 and TRBJ1-5, the complete variable domain reads GAGVSQSPRYKVAKRGQDVALRCDPISGHVSLFWYQQALGQGPEFLTYFQNEAQLDKSGLPSDRFFAERPEGSVSTLKIQRTQQEDSAVYLCASTWTGRNQPQHFGDGTRLSIL.

The chain uses TRBV7-2 and TRBJ2-3; possibly TRBD1 or TRBD2 for D (5 bases each). Between the trimmed V and J ends, which lost 5 bases and 6 bases, there was a span of 15 bases. This CDR3 is built from 14 residues. Per germline, CDR1 SGHTA and CDR2 FQGNSA. The CDR3 DNA follows: TGTGCCAGCAGCCCGGGACCGGAGGTGGATACGCAGTATTTT. Protein: CASSPGPEVDTQYF.

This clonotype was observed a handful of times. A read error may produce the germline difference seen at one junction end. This sequence joins TRBV10-3 and TRBJ2-7, with D maybe TRBD1 (5 bases). The CDR3 is 15 residues long. Germline V lookup: CDR1 ENHRY, CDR2 SYGVKD. The CDR3 DNA follows: TGTGCCAGCAGTTACTCCCCCAGGGACTCCTACGAGCAGTACTTC. Translation: CASSYSPRDSYEQYF.

V is TRBV11-2 and J is TRBJ2-2; D is possibly TRBD1 (6 bases). The CDR3 consists of 14 residues. The germline CDR1 and CDR2 sequences are SGHAT and FQNNGV. With 5 bases removed from V and 3 bases from J, the gap between germline ends came to 10 bases. CDR3 sequence: CASSNRADTGELFF. DNA of the CDR3: TGTGCCAGCAGCAACAGGGCGGACACCGGGGAGCTGTTTTTT.

The chain is built from TRBV14 and TRBJ1-6; D is undetermined. Germline assignment: CDR1 SGHDN and CDR2 FVKESK. Trimming left V 0 bases short and J 7 bases short, with 10 bases between. This CDR3 comprises 15 residues. CDR3 sequence: CASSQDSGRNSPLHF. The CDR3, as DNA: TGTGCCAGCAGCCAAGATTCGGGGAGGAATTCACCCCTCCACTTT.